What follows are 18 T cell receptor beta chains derived from one specimen sequenced in a study of blood T cell repertoires in COVID-19. Produced via immunoSEQ multiplex PCR; TCRdb's table is partial and in-frame only. The data show approximately 110,000 clones, around 86% seen once. The sequencing input was peripheral blood. All receptors derive from a human donor in a cohort sampled during active COVID-19.

This chain connects TRBV28 to TRBJ2-7; TRBD2 might be the D (7 bases). The CDR3 covers 15 residues. V lost 7 bases and J lost 1, with 17 bases in between. The germline V gene encodes CDR1 MDHEN and CDR2 SYDVKM. CDR3 bases: TGTGCCAGCATTGGGGGGGGCGCCGCGTCCTACGAGCAGTACTTC. As protein: CASIGGGAASYEQYF.

This clone was seen a few times. This chain links TRBV10-2 with TRBJ1-2; tentatively, D is TRBD1 (5 bases). V lost 1 base, J lost 8 bases, and 14 bases lay in between. In germline, CDR1 is WSHSY, CDR2 SAAADI. This CDR3 spans 14 amino acids. The CDR3 nucleotides are TGCGCCAGCAGTGAGTTGGGGGGACTTGGAGGCTACACCTTC. Translation gives CASSELGGLGGYTF.

In its sample, this clone was seen once. V and J are TRBV30 and TRBJ2-3; TRBD2 matches at 11 bases. After removal of 5 bases from V and 5 bases from J, the junction contained 12 bases not matched to a gene. Germline loops: CDR1 GTSNPN, CDR2 SVGIG (reference sequence). The CDR3 length is 16 residues. This CDR3 is CAWWELAGGHQDTQYF. In DNA form, the CDR3 reads TGTGCCTGGTGGGAGTTAGCGGGAGGGCATCAAGATACGCAGTATTTT.

The rearrangement joins TRBV5-4 to TRBJ2-4; the match to TRBD2 covers 11 bases. The CDR3 contains 19 residues. J lost 3 bases, V lost 1 base, and 12 bases had no gene match. Per the germline V gene, CDR1 is SGHNT and CDR2 is YYREEE (reference sequence). The CDR3 DNA follows: TGTGCCAGCAGCTTGAGTGTTAGCGGGAGGGCATTGGTCAAAAACATTCAGTACTTC. Amino acid sequence: CASSLSVSGRALVKNIQYF. The full variable domain, with the rest looked up from reference TRBV5-4 and TRBJ2-4, is ETGVTQSPTHLIKTRGQQVTLRCSSQSGHNTVSWYQQALGQGPQFIFQYYREEENGRGNFPPRFSGLQFPNYSSELNVNALELDDSALYLCASSLSVSGRALVKNIQYFGAGTRLSVL.

The sample holds one count of this clone. This chain connects TRBV7-2 to TRBJ2-3; TRBD1 might be the D (5 bases). The CDR3 runs to 15 residues. Trimming pared 6 bases from V and 3 bases from J, leaving 16 bases between. The germline gives CDR1 SGHTA, CDR2 FQGNSA. In DNA, the CDR3 is TGTGCCAGCAGTTTAACAGGACGTAGGACAGATACGCAGTATTTT. It specifies CASSLTGRRTDTQYF. The complete variable domain, with remaining parts taken from reference TRBV7-2 and TRBJ2-3, reads GAGVSQSPSNKVTEKGKDVELRCDPISGHTALYWYRQSLGQGLEFLIYFQGNSAPDKSGLPSDRFSAERTGGSVSTLTIQRTQQEDSAVYLCASSLTGRRTDTQYFGPGTRLTVL.

The rearrangement links TRBV28 to TRBJ2-5; D ambiguous. Per the germline V gene, CDR1 is MDHEN and CDR2 is SYDVKM. This CDR3 is 11 amino acids long. Trimming stripped 2 bases from V and 5 bases from J, with 3 bases between. The CDR3 sequence is CASSLRETQYF. CDR3 nucleotide sequence: TGTGCCAGCAGTTTACGGGAGACCCAGTACTTC.

This chain links TRBV7-2 with TRBJ2-7; 9 bases align to TRBD2. Germline loops: CDR1 SGHTA, CDR2 FQGNSA. The CDR3 sequence is 16 residues long. V was clipped by 4 bases and J by 6 bases; unmatched bases: 13. The CDR3 here is CASSSQGAGGPVEQYF. DNA for the CDR3: TGTGCCAGCAGCTCCCAAGGGGCGGGAGGGCCGGTCGAGCAGTACTTC.

The rearrangement links TRBV11-3 to TRBJ2-1; D is unclear. CDR3 length: 15 amino acids. Germline CDR1 is SGHNT and CDR2 is YENEEA. V was clipped by 0 bases and J by 4 bases, with 10 bases between them. The CDR3 protein is CASSLDPGVYNEQFF. The CDR3 DNA is TGTGCCAGCAGCTTAGATCCAGGCGTATACAATGAGCAGTTCTTC.

The chain has TRBV7-9 and TRBJ2-2; 9 bases align to TRBD1. CDR1 is SEHNR and CDR2 is FQNEAQ in the germline V gene (reference sequence). Losses at the gene ends were 5 bases for V and 4 bases for J; bases not matched to a gene: 8. The CDR3 length is 16 residues. The CDR3 sequence is CASSPGTGPGTGELFF. The CDR3 DNA is TGTGCCAGCAGCCCCGGGACAGGGCCCGGCACCGGGGAGCTGTTTTTT.

This sequence joins TRBV19 and TRBJ2-6; 8 bases line up with TRBD1. V trimming: 8 bases; J trimming: 0 bases; junction bases outside the gene matches: 9. This CDR3 is built from 17 residues. CDR1 and CDR2 from the germline V gene are LNHDA and SQIVND (reference sequence). For the CDR3, the DNA is TGTGCCAGTGGCTCGGGACAGGACTACTCTGGGGCCAACGTCCTGACTTTC. Its protein is CASGSGQDYSGANVLTF.

V usage is TRBV28 and J usage is TRBJ2-5; D possibly corresponds to TRBD2 (6 bases). CDR1 is MDHEN, CDR2 SYDVKM, per germline. V was cut by 7 bases and J by 3 bases, with 24 bases left in between. The CDR3 has 17 residues. The CDR3 sequence: CASTWAGSRGVKETQYF. For the CDR3, the DNA is TGTGCCAGCACCTGGGCGGGAAGCCGCGGAGTGAAAGAGACCCAGTACTTC.

The CDR3 DNA reads TGTGCAAGTCGCTTAGAGCGGGACGAGCAGTACTTC. Protein: CASRLERDEQYF. The chain employs TRBV12-2 and TRBJ2-7; the tabulated D call, TRBD2, remains unverified against the DNA. TRBV12-2 is an annotated pseudogene. This CDR3 has 12 amino acids.

The CDR3 sequence: CASSLGTRSYQDEQFF. As DNA, the CDR3 is TGTGCCAGCAGCTTAGGGACTAGGTCCTATCAAGACGAGCAGTTCTTC. The rearrangement uses TRBV7-8 and TRBJ2-1; 7 bases agree with TRBD2. Germline-derived CDR1 and CDR2 are SGHVS and FQNEAQ. The CDR3 extends over 16 amino acids. The trim removed 1 base at V and 10 bases at J, leaving 13 bases unmatched. The full variable domain, completed using reference TRBV7-8 and TRBJ2-1, is GAGVSQSPRYKVAKRGQDVALRCDPISGHVSLFWYQQALGQGPEFLTYFQNEAQLDKSGLPSDRFFAERPEGSVSTLKIQRTQQEDSAVYLCASSLGTRSYQDEQFFGPGTRLTVL.

The chain couples TRBV6-5 to TRBJ2-7; 9 bases line up with TRBD1. This CDR3 has 13 amino acids. Germline V gene lookup returns CDR1 MNHEY and CDR2 SVGAGI. V shed 8 bases, J shed 10 bases, and the junction held 12 bases outside the gene matches. The CDR3 region has the DNA TGTGCCAGCCGGGACAGGGCTAGGAGCGAACAGTACTTC. Residues: CASRDRARSEQYF.

As DNA, the CDR3 is TGTGCCAGCAGTTACGACAGGGACTACGAGCAGTACTTC. The encoded protein is CASSYDRDYEQYF. The rearrangement links TRBV6-6 to TRBJ2-7; 7 bases agree with TRBD1. This CDR3 contains 13 residues. CDR1 and CDR2 (germline): MNHNY, SVGAGI (reference sequence). V shed 2 bases and J 3 bases; nucleotides not matched to a gene: 1.

This clone turned up a few times. The gene calls are TRBV5-1 and TRBJ1-1, with D tentatively TRBD1 (5 bases). Deletions cut 4 bases from V and 0 bases from J, with 10 bases between. Germline V gives CDR1 SGHRS, CDR2 YFSETQ. The length of the CDR3 is 14 residues. The CDR3 nucleotides read TGCGCCAGCAGCCCCGGACACTTGAACACTGAAGCTTTCTTT. Translating it yields CASSPGHLNTEAFF.

V and J are TRBV5-1 and TRBJ2-1; 9 bases align to TRBD2. J gave up 5 bases and V 0 bases, and 3 bases lay outside the gene matches. Germline lookup yields CDR1 SGHRS and CDR2 YFSETQ. The CDR3 extends over 15 amino acids. CDR3 in amino acids: CASSLEGGRDNEQFF. The CDR3 DNA reads TGCGCCAGCAGCTTGGAAGGCGGGAGGGACAATGAGCAGTTCTTC.

This clone was observed once. This chain links TRBV6-5 with TRBJ1-2; TRBD1 agrees at 8 bases. J gave up 6 bases and V 2 bases, and 5 bases lay outside the gene matches. Looked up from germline, CDR1 is MNHEY and CDR2 is SVGAGI. The CDR3 runs to 14 residues. For the CDR3, the DNA is TGTGCCAGCAGTTACGTGACAGGGGCGAATGGCTACACCTTC. Amino acids: CASSYVTGANGYTF.